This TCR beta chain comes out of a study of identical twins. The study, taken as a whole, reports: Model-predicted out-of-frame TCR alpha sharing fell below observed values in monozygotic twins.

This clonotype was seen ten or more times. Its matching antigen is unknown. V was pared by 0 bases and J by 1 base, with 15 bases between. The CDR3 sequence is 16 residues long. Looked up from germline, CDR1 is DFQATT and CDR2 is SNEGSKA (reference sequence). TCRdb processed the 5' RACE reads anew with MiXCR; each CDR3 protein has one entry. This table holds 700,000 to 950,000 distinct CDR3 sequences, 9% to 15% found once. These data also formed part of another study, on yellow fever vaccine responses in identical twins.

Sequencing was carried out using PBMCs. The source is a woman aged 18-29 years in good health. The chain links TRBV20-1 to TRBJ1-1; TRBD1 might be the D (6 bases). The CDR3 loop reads CSARDYRAGANTEAFF. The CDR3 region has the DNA TGCAGTGCTAGAGATTATCGGGCAGGGGCGAACACTGAAGCTTTCTTT.